This record looks at one T cell receptor beta chain sequence and its context. The antigen is undetermined. This sample is drawn from a study of blood T cells in healthy people across ages. Study-wide results and caveats: With naive T cell percentage, TCR beta diversity showed a strong correlation.

A J-beta primer mix and a sample-barcoded 5' primer were used in a second PCR of roughly 7 to 12 cycles. TCRdb processed the 5' RACE reads anew with MiXCR; each CDR3 protein has one entry. The sample lists about 600,000 distinct CDR3 sequences, roughly 48% seen once, with approximately 23% in the top ten. Every participating donor contributed roughly 9.6 milliliters of peripheral blood through a draw. The receptor was isolated from a man aged 80 or over in good health. Sequencing input: blood.

The CDR3: CASSQVLAEPQYF. The CDR3 nucleotides are TGCGCCAGCAGCCAGGTACTGGCTGAACCGCAGTATTTT. The gene calls are TRBV4-1 and TRBJ2-3; D gene uncertain. Looked up from germline, CDR1 is MGHRA and CDR2 is YSYEKL. CDR3 length: 13 amino acids. Trimming stripped 3 bases from V and 10 bases from J, with 14 bases between.